These 30 T cell receptor beta chains came from one sample sequenced in a study of tumor-infiltrating lymphocytes in primary liver carcinoma. Co-extraction of RNA and DNA was performed on roughly 20-34 mg of unsorted bulk tissue. Using a constant-region primer together with ProtoScript II reverse transcriptase, TCR beta cDNA was made from about 500 ng of total RNA. Each TCR beta library was derived from three nested multiplex PCR rounds that employed slightly modified ARM-PCR. TRBV1-TRBV30 forward and Cbeta reverse primers drove the first two approximately 11-cycle rounds. Each CDR3 protein is one row after TCRdb ran MiXCR on the multiplex PCR reads. The table has about 84,000 distinct CDR3 sequences, over 60% seen once. Material for sequencing was liver tumor tissue from sampling region 1. Subset here: tumor region T1, superior pole. The receptors shown here come from a man aged 35-49 years with primary liver carcinoma and hepatitis B virus infection.

There are many counts of this clonotype. The chain combines TRBV7-9 with TRBJ2-7; the match to TRBD1 covers 7 bases. Germline loops: CDR1 SEHNR, CDR2 FQNEAQ (reference sequence). Unmatched junction bases numbered 3, after V lost 5 bases and J lost 5 bases. The CDR3 runs 12 residues. CDR3 amino acids: CASSRTGDEQYF. As DNA, the CDR3 is TGTGCCAGCAGCCGGACAGGAGACGAGCAGTACTTC.

For this clonotype: No DNA is shown, since the ends of the CDR3 on it are uncertain; the CDR3 is the one TCRdb lists. The chain uses TRBV11-1 and TRBJ2-5; the table calls TRBD1, which could not be checked here. Counting both end residues, the CDR3 totals 20 amino acids. Per germline, CDR1 SGHAT and CDR2 FQDESV (reference sequence). The CDR3 sequence: CASSIYLCSVLRYIGETQYF.

About this clonotype itself: One junction end does not reproduce the germline sequence, and a read error may be involved. This chain joins TRBV12-3 or TRBV12-4 and TRBJ2-2; possible D gene TRBD2, 6 bases. The CDR3 is 14 residues long. The CDR3: CASSRLGPTGELFF. CDR3 sequence (DNA): TGTGCCAGCAGCCGACTAGGACCCACCGGGGAGTTGTTTTTT.

V and J are TRBV20-1 and TRBJ2-1, with D unclear. The V end was cut by 6 bases, the J end by 7 bases, with 7 bases between. The CDR3 runs to 10 residues. Germline V gene lookup returns CDR1 DFQATT and CDR2 SNEGSKA (reference sequence). The CDR3 region has the DNA TGCAGTGCACTCCTTAATGAGCAGTTCTTC. Translated, it gives CSALLNEQFF.

Remarks on this clonotype: The CDR3 does not close with the conserved phenylalanine or tryptophan, likely indicating a read error. This chain uses TRBV7-2 with TRBJ2-5; D is unresolved. The CDR3 has 12 residues. Trimming left V 5 bases short and J 8 bases short, with 12 bases between. Germline values: CDR1 SGHTA, CDR2 FQGNSA. This CDR3 is CASSPNIGTQYL. The CDR3 DNA follows: TGTGCCAGCAGCCCTAATATCGGCACCCAGTACCTC.

Points on this clonotype: A much larger clone lies a single base off, so this may be a read error. V usage is TRBV21-1 and J usage is TRBJ2-2. TRBV21-1 is assigned pseudogene status. This CDR3 contains 15 residues. The CDR3 here is CASSKVEQTIGELFF. CDR3 in DNA: TGTGCCAGCAGCAAAGTTGAACAGACCATCGGGGAGCTGTTTTTT.

For this clonotype: The junction differs from germline at one of its ends, possibly a read error. The chain couples TRBV6-1 to TRBJ2-5, with D possibly matching TRBD1 (5 bases). Germline assignment: CDR1 MNHNS and CDR2 SASEGT. The length of the CDR3 is 15 residues. The CDR3 DNA is TGTGACAGCAGTGAATTAGTAGGGGCGTTTGGGACCCAGTACTTC. It translates to CDSSELVGAFGTQYF.

This clonotype was seen a single time. One end of the junction fails to match germline, which may point to a read error. The chain couples TRBV10-2 to TRBJ2-5, with D unclear. The length of the CDR3 is 17 residues. CDR1 WSHSY and CDR2 SAAADI come from the germline V gene. CDR3 protein: CASGDQRLGNQGETQYF. CDR3 DNA sequence: TGCGCCAGCGGTGATCAACGACTTGGGAACCAAGGGGAGACCCAGTACTTC.

As regards this clonotype: At one end, the junction sequence differs from germline, possibly due to a read error. The chain couples TRBV6-6 to TRBJ2-2; perhaps D is TRBD1 or TRBD2 (5 bases each). Germline V gene sequence: CDR1 MNHNY, CDR2 SVGAGI (reference sequence). This CDR3 has 14 amino acids. In DNA, the CDR3 is TGTGCCAGCAGTTACATCGTAGGGACCGGGGTGCTGTTTTTT. Translating it yields CASSYIVGTGVLFF.

Remarks on this clonotype: The CDR3 ends on some other residue instead of the conserved phenylalanine or tryptophan, so this is likely a read error. The chain is built from TRBV29-1 and TRBJ2-1, with D perhaps TRBD2 (6 bases). Per germline, CDR1 SQVTM and CDR2 ANQGSEA. This CDR3 is 14 amino acids long. V lost 6 bases, J lost 5 bases, and 17 bases lay in between. CDR3: CSVRLVRNNNEQFI. DNA of the CDR3: TGCAGCGTACGACTAGTGCGGAATAACAATGAGCAGTTCATC.

The rearrangement uses TRBV7-3 and TRBJ2-1, with a weak D call TRBD2 (6 bases). Trimming left V 3 bases short and J 6 bases short, with 9 bases between. Germline-derived CDR1 and CDR2 are SGHTA and FQGTGA. This CDR3 has 13 amino acids. DNA for the CDR3: TGTGCCAGCAGCTTGGGGGGAGCCAATGAGCAGTTCTTC. The encoded protein is CASSLGGANEQFF.

This clonotype was seen ten or more times. DNA for the CDR3: TGCGCCAGCAGCTCCGACGTGAGCTCCTACAATGAGCAGTTCTTC. Translated, it gives CASSSDVSSYNEQFF. V usage is TRBV5-1 and J usage is TRBJ2-1; unclear D gene. The V gene's germline CDR1 is SGHRS and CDR2 YFSETQ. V dropped 3 bases and J dropped 0 bases, with 10 bases sitting between them. This CDR3 has 15 residues.

Notes on this clonotype: The junction departs from germline at one end; a sequencing error may be responsible. The rearrangement joins TRBV29-1 to TRBJ2-7; the D gene is possibly TRBD2 (5 bases). The CDR3 is 13 amino acids. CDR1 SQVTM and CDR2 ANQGSEA come from the germline V gene. The CDR3 sequence is CSARHGVTYEQYF. The CDR3 nucleotides are TGTAGCGCCCGACATGGGGTCACCTACGAGCAGTACTTC.

On this clonotype: Likely a read error: the CDR3 ends without its conserved phenylalanine or tryptophan. The genes are TRBV12-3 or TRBV12-4 and TRBJ1-6, with 7 bases lining up with TRBD1. The CDR3 totals 15 residues. The DNA of the CDR3 is TGTGCCAGCAGCTTCACGACAGGGCGTAATTCATCCCTCCACTTA. Translation gives CASSFTTGRNSSLHL.

On this clonotype: One end of the junction does not line up with germline, which may come from a read error. The chain joins TRBV6-5 to TRBJ2-7, with 7 bases matching TRBD1. From germline, CDR1 is MNHEY and CDR2 SVGAGI. The length of the CDR3 is 15 residues. Here the CDR3 reads CANRGGSPPSYEQYF. In nucleotides, the CDR3 is TGCGCCAACAGGGGTGGCTCCCCTCCCTCCTACGAGCAGTACTTC.

This rearrangement joins TRBV28 to TRBJ2-6, with D possibly being TRBD2 (5 bases). V gave up 5 bases and J gave up 5 bases, with 16 bases separating them. Germline V gives CDR1 MDHEN, CDR2 SYDVKM. The CDR3 runs 16 residues. The CDR3 sequence is CASSLRERVWANVLTF. The CDR3 coding sequence is TGTGCCAGCAGTCTCCGGGAACGGGTCTGGGCCAACGTCCTGACTTTC.

This sequence joins TRBV5-4 and TRBJ2-2; D is perhaps TRBD1 or TRBD2 (5 bases each). Germline-derived CDR1 and CDR2 are SGHNT and YYREEE (reference sequence). The CDR3 has 14 residues. The V and J ends lost 2 bases and 9 bases respectively, with 14 bases between them. This chain's CDR3 is CASSLTRGTRELFF. In DNA form, the CDR3 reads TGTGCCAGCAGCTTAACTAGAGGGACCCGGGAGCTGTTTTTT.

A word on this clonotype: A much larger clone is a single base away; this may be a read error. The chain links TRBV28 to TRBJ2-3, with 9 bases identical to TRBD2. Germline lookup yields CDR1 MDHEN and CDR2 SYDVKM. The J segment lost 5 bases and the V segment lost 3 bases, leaving 15 bases of the junction unmatched. This CDR3 has 18 residues. The CDR3 sequence: CASSFPRPAGGRRDTQYF. CDR3 coding DNA: TGTGCCAGCAGTTTCCCCCGACCAGCGGGAGGCCGCCGAGATACGCAGTATTTT.

On this clonotype: Being one base from a much bigger clone, this may be a read error. The chain links TRBV5-1 to TRBJ1-6; D remains ambiguous. The CDR3 has 13 residues. Germline loops: CDR1 SGHRS, CDR2 YFSETQ. The DNA of the CDR3 is TGCGCCAGCAGCTTGACGACGAATTCACCCCCCCACTTT. Amino acids: CASSLTTNSPPHF.

In this sample, this clonotype turned up once. A junction end diverges from the germline sequence, so it may reflect a read error. The rearrangement uses TRBV29-1 and TRBJ2-3; D perhaps matches TRBD2 (5 bases). This CDR3 region has 15 residues. Germline CDR1 is SQVTM and CDR2 is ANQGSEA. The CDR3 sequence is CSVDYKESGTDTQYF. CDR3 DNA: TGTAGCGTGGATTATAAGGAGTCTGGCACAGATACGCAGTATTTT.

Comment on this clonotype: Germline is not matched at one junction end, which may reflect a read error. The chain carries TRBV30 and TRBJ2-7, with 9 bases matching TRBD1. CDR1 is GTSNPN and CDR2 is SVGIG in the germline V gene (reference sequence). The CDR3 covers 11 residues. CDR3 sequence: CVWGTGTKQYF. Written as DNA, the CDR3 is TGTGTCTGGGGGACAGGGACCAAGCAGTACTTC.

The chain has TRBV29-1 and TRBJ1-1, with D perhaps matching TRBD1 (5 bases). This CDR3 is built from 13 residues. Germline CDR1 reads SQVTM; CDR2 reads ANQGSEA. V dropped 8 bases and J dropped 7 bases, with 20 bases sitting between them. In nucleotides, the CDR3 is TGCAGCATTCCGTCAGGGTCGAGTAATGAAGCTTTCTTT. The encoded protein is CSIPSGSSNEAFF.

A note on this clonotype: Being one base from a much bigger clone, this may be a read error. V gene TRBV5-6 combines with J gene TRBJ2-7; TRBD2 agrees at 7 bases. Trimming took 4 bases from V and 2 from J; bases not matched to a gene: 15. Germline V lookup: CDR1 SGHDT, CDR2 YYEEEE. This CDR3 has 17 amino acids. The CDR3 DNA sequence: TGTGCCAGCAGCGCACTCGAGGTAGCGGGTAACACCTACGAGCAGTACTTC. This sequence encodes CASSALEVAGNTYEQYF.

This chain uses TRBV29-1 with TRBJ2-3, with 8 bases fitting TRBD1. Trimming took 3 bases from V and 5 from J; bases not matched to a gene: 7. The CDR3 runs 14 residues. CDR1 and CDR2 (germline): SQVTM, ANQGSEA. The CDR3, as DNA: TGCAGCGTTGATCCTACAGGGGGAAAAGATACGCAGTATTTT. It translates to CSVDPTGGKDTQYF.

As to this clonotype: An end of the junction differs from the germline gene, which may be a read error. The V call is TRBV6-5, the J call TRBJ2-7; 9 bases line up with TRBD1. In germline, CDR1 is MNHEY, CDR2 SVGAGI. This CDR3 contains 13 residues. The chain's CDR3 is CTSSLDRGYEQCF. The CDR3 bases are TGTACCAGCAGCCTGGACAGGGGCTACGAGCAGTGCTTC.

The chain has TRBV5-6 and TRBJ1-5, with 9 bases matching TRBD1. Losses at the gene ends were 7 bases for V and 5 bases for J; bases not matched to a gene: 13. The V gene's germline CDR1 is SGHDT and CDR2 YYEEEE. This CDR3 spans 16 amino acids. DNA for the CDR3: TGTGCCAGCGGCTGCGCTGGGACAGGGACGGATCAGCCCCAGCATTTT. It encodes CASGCAGTGTDQPQHF. Looking up the rest from reference TRBV5-6 and TRBJ1-5 gives the full variable domain: DAGVTQSPTHLIKTRGQQVTLRCSPKSGHDTVSWYQQALGQGPQFIFQYYEEEERQRGNFPDRFSGHQFPNYSSELNVNALLLGDSALYLCASGCAGTGTDQPQHFGDGTRLSIL.

This clonotype was picked up a small number of times. V usage is TRBV5-8 and J usage is TRBJ1-2; 12 bases fit TRBD1. After removal of 4 bases from V and 7 bases from J, the junction contained 11 bases not matched to a gene. Germline loops: CDR1 SGHTS, CDR2 YDEGEE. The CDR3 extends over 16 amino acids. The CDR3 spells CASSMKGDRGRAGYTF. For the CDR3, the DNA is TGTGCCAGCAGCATGAAGGGGGACAGGGGGCGCGCTGGCTACACCTTC.

This chain links TRBV6-1 with TRBJ2-7, with 8 bases identical to TRBD2. Germline CDR1 reads MNHNS; CDR2 reads SASEGT. The CDR3 sequence is 14 residues long. V was pared by 6 bases and J by 5 bases, with 9 bases of the junction left unmatched. DNA for the CDR3: TGTGCCAGCAGCAGCTCAGCGGGAGTGGACGAGCAGTACTTC. Protein sequence: CASSSSAGVDEQYF.

As regards this clonotype: At one end the junction does not follow the germline gene, possibly because of a read error. The chain carries TRBV12-3 or TRBV12-4 and TRBJ2-2; 7 positions agree with TRBD1. CDR3 length: 15 amino acids. CDR3 bases: TGTGCCTGCACCACTCCCGGGACAGCGCCCGGGGAGCTGCTTTTT. Protein: CACTTPGTAPGELLF.

The chain uses TRBV18 and TRBJ2-1; 10 bases match TRBD2. The V gene end was trimmed by 2 bases and the J gene end by 9 bases; junction bases not matched to a gene: 7. The CDR3 runs to 15 residues. Per the germline V gene, CDR1 is KGHSH and CDR2 is LQKENI. The CDR3 nucleotides are TGTGCCAGCTCACCAGACTCTAGCGGGAGAAGTGAGCAGTTCTTC. This sequence encodes CASSPDSSGRSEQFF. Using reference TRBV18 and TRBJ2-1 for the parts outside the CDR3, the full variable domain is NAGVMQNPRHLVRRRGQEARLRCSPMKGHSHVYWYRQLPEEGLKFMVYLQKENIIDESGMPKERFSAEFPKEGPSILRIQQVVRGDSAAYFCASSPDSSGRSEQFFGPGTRLTVL.